The present TCR beta chain was sequenced within a study of control samples from healthy donors and cancer patients (TCRdb year 2020). As concerns this clone: Its recognized antigen is unknown. The record has no base qualities; no much larger clone is one base away.

Libraries were built with the immunoSEQ multiplex PCR assay. In its TCRdb copy, this immuneACCESS table keeps in-frame sequences only and misses some clones. Where compared with another copy, unresolved V genes explain less than half of these, and the others have no known cause. The sample table records tens of thousands of clones; 91% of these occur just once. About a sixth of the sample comes from the top ten. From the germline V gene, CDR1 is SNHLY and CDR2 is FYNNEI. Inclusive of the bounding cysteine and phenylalanine, the CDR3 is 18 residues long. Solely the CDR3 DNA is kept, with 54 bases framed from the first base. The V and J ends are trimmed by 6 bases and 1 base, leaving 22 bases between them.

Sequencing was performed on blood. This receptor was obtained from a young man in good health. Recombination linked TRBV2 to TRBJ1-5, with TRBD1 tentatively as D gene (5 bases match). In nucleotide form, the sequence is TGTGCCAGCAGGAATGCCCCCGGCGGAACAGGCAGCAATCAGCCCCAGCATTTT. This translates into CASRNAPGGTGSNQPQHF.